This passage covers 15 T cell receptor beta chains from one sample sequenced in a study of graft-versus-host responses after intestinal transplantation. Their antigens are not known. The data were produced by immunoSEQ multiplex PCR, yet TCRdb's version contains in-frame clones alone and is incomplete. The table has about 90,000 clones, roughly 87% seen once. Specimen: unstimulated CD8+ T cells sorted from spleen or lymph node cells, collected before intestinal transplant. The source is a human donor who received an intestinal transplant.

This chain connects TRBV2 to TRBJ2-3, with a tentative D call TRBD2 (5 bases). Germline loops: CDR1 SNHLY, CDR2 FYNNEI. This CDR3 has 14 residues. V was clipped by 2 bases and J by 5 bases, with 11 bases between them. Here the CDR3 DNA reads TGTGCCAGCAGTGAAACGGAGGCCGAAGATACGCAGTATTTT. Protein sequence: CASSETEAEDTQYF.

The V and J genes are TRBV28 and TRBJ2-7; 7 bases map to TRBD2. The trim removed 5 bases at V and 3 bases at J, leaving 19 bases unmatched. Germline values: CDR1 MDHEN, CDR2 SYDVKM. The CDR3 totals 18 residues. The CDR3 reads CASSPSELAGVGRYEQYF. CDR3 coding DNA: TGTGCCAGCAGTCCAAGTGAATTGGCGGGAGTGGGCCGCTACGAGCAGTACTTC.

The chain couples TRBV29-1 to TRBJ2-7; no clear D. Germline values: CDR1 SQVTM, CDR2 ANQGSEA. The CDR3 is 11 amino acids. Trimming pared 2 bases from V and 4 bases from J, leaving 6 bases between. CDR3 loop: CSVETRYEQYF. Written as DNA, the CDR3 is TGCAGCGTTGAAACGAGGTACGAGCAGTACTTC.

This clone was detected once. The rearrangement uses TRBV4-2 and TRBJ2-2; D is undetermined. Between the trimmed V and J ends, which lost 6 bases and 6 bases, there was a span of 11 bases. CDR3 length: 13 residues. Germline assignment: CDR1 LGHNA and CDR2 YNFKEQ. The DNA of the CDR3 is TGTGCCAGCAGTCTTGGTGGCCCCGGGGAGCTGTTTTTT. It codes for CASSLGGPGELFF.

The V call is TRBV7-9, the J call TRBJ2-7; D might be TRBD2 (6 bases). Trimming removed 1 base at V and 2 bases at J, with 15 bases between. The V gene's germline CDR1 is SEHNR and CDR2 FQNEAQ (reference sequence). The CDR3 length is 16 residues. DNA for the CDR3: TGTGCCAGCAGCTTAGGGACCGGGACTTCGACCTACGAGCAGTACTTC. Protein: CASSLGTGTSTYEQYF.

The chain has TRBV5-4 and TRBJ2-5, with a possible D match to TRBD2 (6 bases). The J call is in doubt because the DNA end fits TRBJ2-7 better. The CDR3 loop spans 13 amino acids. From germline, CDR1 is SGHNT and CDR2 YYREEE (reference sequence). Here the CDR3 reads CASSLGLGYEQYF. For the CDR3, the DNA is TGTGCCAGCAGCTTGGGACTAGGGTACGAGCAGTACTTC.

This chain links TRBV6-5 with TRBJ2-7, with 9 positions matching TRBD2. This CDR3 has 13 amino acids. V dropped 5 bases and J dropped 3; count of bases not matched to a gene: 2. Germline V gene sequence: CDR1 MNHEY, CDR2 SVGAGI. The CDR3 DNA reads as TGTGCCAGCAGTGTTAGCGGGGGCTACGAGCAGTACTTC. It encodes CASSVSGGYEQYF.

V is TRBV5-1 and J is TRBJ2-2; no clear D. Per the germline V gene, CDR1 is SGHRS and CDR2 is YFSETQ. CDR3 length equals 15 residues. V lost 4 bases and J 1 base, leaving 11 bases between the germline ends. CDR3 sequence reads: CASSLPGRNTGELFF. CDR3 DNA: TGCGCCAGCAGCCTCCCCGGACGGAACACCGGGGAGCTGTTTTTT.

V usage is TRBV28 and J usage is TRBJ2-5; 12 bases align to TRBD2. The germline V gene has CDR1 MDHEN and CDR2 SYDVKM. V gave up 6 bases and J gave up 5 bases; unmatched junction bases: 16. This CDR3 spans 18 amino acids. Here the CDR3 reads CASSPQWTSGIIGETQYF. In DNA, the CDR3 is TGTGCCAGCAGCCCTCAGTGGACTAGCGGGATTATTGGGGAGACCCAGTACTTC.

The V and J genes are TRBV19 and TRBJ2-7; TRBD2 is a possible D gene (6 bases). Trimming shortened V by 3 bases and J by 2 bases, and 11 bases separated the two germline ends. This CDR3 is 14 amino acids long. CDR1 is LNHDA, CDR2 SQIVND, per germline (reference sequence). CDR3 amino acids: CASSMGSGAYEQYF. The CDR3 DNA sequence: TGTGCCAGTAGTATGGGTAGCGGAGCCTACGAGCAGTACTTC.

The rearrangement uses TRBV1 and TRBJ2-1. TRBV1 is tagged as a pseudogene. CDR3 length: 15 residues. CDR3 amino acids: CTSSQDRDGGHEQFF. CDR3 DNA sequence: TGCACCAGCAGCCAAGATCGGGACGGAGGACATGAGCAGTTCTTC.

The table lists this clone with a count of one. This chain uses TRBV5-6 with TRBJ1-2; no clear D gene. Germline CDR1 is SGHDT and CDR2 is YYEEEE. The CDR3 contains 16 residues. V was cut by 1 base and J by 2 bases, with 15 bases left in between. The CDR3 sequence is CASSLFLGGLNYGYTF. CDR3 sequence (DNA): TGTGCCAGCAGCTTGTTTTTGGGCGGCTTAAACTATGGCTACACCTTC.

The genes are TRBV18 and TRBJ1-1, with D possibly matching TRBD1 (5 bases). The CDR3 is 14 residues long. V was shortened by 4 bases and J by 3 bases, with 12 bases between the two germline ends. Germline CDR1 KGHSH, CDR2 LQKENI. CDR3 sequence (DNA): TGTGCCAGCTCACTTCGACAGTGGGACACTGAAGCTTTCTTT. It specifies CASSLRQWDTEAFF.

This sequence joins TRBV6-5 and TRBJ2-2, with D perhaps TRBD1 or TRBD2 (5 bases each). Trimming pared 0 bases from V and 6 bases from J, leaving 14 bases between. Germline V gives CDR1 MNHEY, CDR2 SVGAGI. The CDR3 has 16 residues. The CDR3 region is CASSYSPGTGAGELFF. The CDR3 DNA is TGTGCCAGCAGTTACTCTCCAGGGACGGGCGCCGGGGAGCTGTTTTTT.

The V call is TRBV6-5, the J call TRBJ1-6; TRBD1 aligns across 7 bases. J was trimmed by 6 bases and V by 5 bases; bases with no gene match: 4. The CDR3 loop spans 14 amino acids. Germline V gives CDR1 MNHEY, CDR2 SVGAGI. The CDR3 sequence is CASSVGQLNSPLHF. In nucleotides, the CDR3 is TGTGCCAGCAGTGTGGGACAGCTTAATTCACCCCTCCACTTT.